This T cell receptor (beta chain) derives from a study of cytomegalovirus exposure and HLA in healthy donors. A word on this clone: Its antigen is undetermined.

Study outcomes and limitations: Sequencing probably produced one cluster of sequence variants that were highly shared. For TCR beta chains, V- and J-gene trimming was later linked to a missense DCLRE1C variant.

Primers included in the PCR were 60 Vbeta and 13 Jbeta primers. In the original analysis: In a later analysis, around 10 million of 75 million to 85 million unique beta chains occurred in at least two donors. The method was immunoSEQ multiplex PCR; TCRdb's version includes in-frame clones alone and lacks a portion of them. V, J and clone size derive from that table, while D and trimming were established from the DNA sequence. Here the sample spans approximately 67,000 clones, 68% being singletons. This clonotype was sampled from a woman aged 25 to 39 in good health and CMV-seronegative. The sample taken for sequencing was PBMCs.

The CDR3 loop is CASSPRGGFGGYEQYF. As DNA, the CDR3 is TGTGCCAGTAGTCCCCGAGGAGGGTTTGGGGGGTACGAGCAGTACTTC. The chain carries TRBV19 and TRBJ2-7, with D tentatively TRBD2 (6 bases). The CDR3 is made up of 16 amino acids. V lost 5 bases to trimming and J lost 4 bases, with 21 bases between them. Germline CDR1 and CDR2: LNHDA and SQIVND (reference sequence).